This is a list of T cell receptor beta chains from one sample in a study of blood T cell repertoires in COVID-19. Produced via immunoSEQ multiplex PCR; TCRdb's table is partial and in-frame only. The sample includes over 350,000 clones, 80% to 90% of them seen just once. The sequenced sample was peripheral blood. These receptor sequences come from a woman in her twenties or thirties with acute or convalescent COVID-19. Each CDR3 is given with its conserved first and last residue. Each record gives: D gene, CDR3 length, V gene, J gene, CDR3 DNA, CDR3 protein. A D gene is named only where the DNA matches it firmly.

D gene: -
CDR3 length: 12
V gene: TRBV10-3
J gene: TRBJ2-7
CDR3 DNA: TGTGCCATCAGTGAGTCAGGGGCCGAGCAGTACTTC
CDR3 protein: CAISESGAEQYF

D gene: -
CDR3 length: 15
V gene: TRBV5-1
J gene: TRBJ1-1
CDR3 DNA: TGCGCCAGCAGCTTGGACGGTGAGGCCAACACTGAAGCTTTCTTT
CDR3 protein: CASSLDGEANTEAFF

D gene: TRBD2
CDR3 length: 16
V gene: TRBV24-1
J gene: TRBJ2-5
CDR3 DNA: TGTGCCACCAGTGGGAGGGGTAGCGGGGTCCAAGAGACCCAGTACTTC
CDR3 protein: CATSGRGSGVQETQYF

D gene: -
CDR3 length: 15
V gene: TRBV6-6
J gene: TRBJ1-6
CDR3 DNA: TGTGCCAGCAGTTACTCCGACAGCTATAATTCACCCCTCCACTTT
CDR3 protein: CASSYSDSYNSPLHF

D gene: -
CDR3 length: 14
V gene: TRBV30
J gene: TRBJ1-5
CDR3 DNA: TGTGCCTGGAGTGTTAGTTGGACTGATCAGCCCCAGCATTTT
CDR3 protein: CAWSVSWTDQPQHF

D gene: -
CDR3 length: 14
V gene: TRBV28
J gene: TRBJ1-4
CDR3 DNA: TGTGCCAGCAGTTCGTCCAGGGGAAATGAAAAACTGTTTTTT
CDR3 protein: CASSSSRGNEKLFF

D gene: -
CDR3 length: 15
V gene: TRBV5-4
J gene: TRBJ2-7
CDR3 DNA: TGTGCCAGCAGCTTGGTTCGGGACAAAGGCCACGAGCAGTACTTC
CDR3 protein: CASSLVRDKGHEQYF

D gene: -
CDR3 length: 17
V gene: TRBV5-1
J gene: TRBJ2-5
CDR3 DNA: TGCGCCAGCAGCTTGCTAATAGGGGGTAACCTTCAAGAGACCCAGTACTTC
CDR3 protein: CASSLLIGGNLQETQYF

D gene: -
CDR3 length: 15
V gene: TRBV5-8
J gene: TRBJ1-3
CDR3 DNA: TGTGCCAGCAGCAAAGATACAGGGTTCAGAAACACCATATATTTT
CDR3 protein: CASSKDTGFRNTIYF

D gene: -
CDR3 length: 15
V gene: TRBV19
J gene: TRBJ1-1
CDR3 DNA: TGTGCCAGTAGTGTCGTACCCGACTCGAACACTGAAGCTTTCTTT
CDR3 protein: CASSVVPDSNTEAFF

D gene: TRBD1
CDR3 length: 16
V gene: TRBV7-9
J gene: TRBJ1-4
CDR3 DNA: TGTGCCAGCAGCGCGGACAGGGACGGAACTAATGAAAAACTGTTTTTT
CDR3 protein: CASSADRDGTNEKLFF

D gene: TRBD1
CDR3 length: 14
V gene: TRBV2
J gene: TRBJ2-7
CDR3 DNA: TGTGCCAGCAGTGAAGGGGACAGACTAAACGAGCAGTACTTC
CDR3 protein: CASSEGDRLNEQYF

D gene: -
CDR3 length: 14
V gene: TRBV6-2/TRBV6-3
J gene: TRBJ1-6
CDR3 DNA: TGTGCCAGCAGTTGGAGGACCTATAATTCACCCCTCCACTTT
CDR3 protein: CASSWRTYNSPLHF

D gene: -
CDR3 length: 15
V gene: TRBV4-1
J gene: TRBJ2-7
CDR3 DNA: TGCGCCAGCAGCCAAGGTCCGGGCAGGGTCTACGAGCAGTACTTC
CDR3 protein: CASSQGPGRVYEQYF

D gene: -
CDR3 length: 15
V gene: TRBV7-3
J gene: TRBJ2-3
CDR3 DNA: TGTGCCAGCAGCTTAACTGGCGGGGCGCGGGATACGCAGTATTTT
CDR3 protein: CASSLTGGARDTQYF

D gene: -
CDR3 length: 13
V gene: TRBV15
J gene: TRBJ2-2
CDR3 DNA: TGTGCTACCAGGGCAGGGGCCACCGGGGAGCTGTTTTTT
CDR3 protein: CATRAGATGELFF

D gene: -
CDR3 length: 14
V gene: TRBV3-1/TRBV3-2
J gene: TRBJ2-2
CDR3 DNA: TGTGCCTCTCGGCCGGGGGTAAACACCGGGGAGCTGTTTTTT
CDR3 protein: CASRPGVNTGELFF